The 9 T cell receptor beta chains in this list originate from one sample, sequenced in a study of blood T cell repertoires in COVID-19. Here immunoSEQ multiplex PCR was the method, and the copy in TCRdb shows in-frame clones only, minus some. Of about 470,000 clones listed, about nine tenths were seen once; the top ten hold under 0.75%. Sequenced sample: PBMCs or T cells enriched from blood (not recorded which). These receptors originate from a woman aged 18-30 years who had recovered from COVID-19.

This chain uses TRBV6-2 or TRBV6-3 with TRBJ2-5, with TRBD1 as a possible D gene (6 bases). The CDR3 has 14 residues. Trimming pared 4 bases from V and 5 bases from J, leaving 14 bases between. CDR1 is MNHEY and CDR2 is SVGEGT in the germline V gene. CDR3 sequence: CASSSHRVQETQYF. CDR3 nucleotides: TGTGCCAGCAGTTCGCACAGGGTACAGGAGACCCAGTACTTC.

V and J are TRBV20-1 and TRBJ2-5; 9 bases agree with TRBD2. The CDR3 spans 15 residues. The V gene end was trimmed by 3 bases and the J gene end by 0 bases; junction bases not matched to a gene: 5. Looked up from germline, CDR1 is DFQATT and CDR2 is SNEGSKA (reference sequence). CDR3 loop: CSASGAGGHQETQYF. CDR3 in DNA: TGCAGTGCTAGTGGAGCGGGGGGTCACCAAGAGACCCAGTACTTC.

The chain has TRBV5-1 and TRBJ1-2, with TRBD1 matching over 7 bases. Losses at the gene ends were 3 bases for V and 2 bases for J; bases not matched to a gene: 10. Germline CDR1 SGHRS, CDR2 YFSETQ. This CDR3 has 16 residues. The CDR3 DNA reads as TGCGCCAGCAGCTCCGATCAGGGGGTACTAAACTATGGCTACACCTTC. This gives the protein CASSSDQGVLNYGYTF.

This chain connects TRBV7-2 to TRBJ2-7; D gene ambiguous. The ends were cut back, 4 bases at V and 2 bases at J, with 9 bases in the middle. Germline CDR1 is SGHTA and CDR2 is FQGNSA. The CDR3 is 13 residues long. The CDR3 protein is CASSWSKTYEQYF. The DNA for the CDR3 is TGTGCCAGCAGCTGGAGTAAAACCTACGAGCAGTACTTC.

The rearrangement uses TRBV25-1 and TRBJ2-1; tentative D call: TRBD2 (5 bases). Germline V CDR1 and CDR2: MGHDK, SYGVNS. Between the trimmed V and J ends, which lost 3 bases and 12 bases, there was a span of 12 bases. The length of the CDR3 is 12 residues. This CDR3 reads CASSDPNGVQFF. The CDR3 DNA reads as TGTGCCAGCAGTGATCCCAACGGGGTGCAGTTCTTC.

The chain carries TRBV5-4 and TRBJ1-1, with a possible D match to TRBD1 (6 bases). Germline CDR1 SGHNT, CDR2 YYREEE (reference sequence). The CDR3 consists of 14 residues. V was cut by 4 bases and J by 0 bases, with 10 bases left in between. The chain's CDR3 is CASSAGVLNTEAFF. The CDR3 DNA sequence: TGTGCCAGCAGCGCAGGGGTTCTGAACACTGAAGCTTTCTTT.

This rearrangement joins TRBV13 to TRBJ1-3, with D unclear. Per germline, CDR1 PRHDT and CDR2 FYEKMQ (reference sequence). There are 15 residues in the CDR3. Trimming removed 3 bases at V and 4 bases at J, with 13 bases between. The CDR3 coding sequence is TGTGCCAGCAGCTTGGAGGGTGAACCCGGAAACACCATATATTTT. The encoded protein is CASSLEGEPGNTIYF.

The CDR3 DNA is TGTGCCAGTAGTACCAGACTAGCGGGGAGGCTTACAGATACGCAGTATTTT. The encoded protein is CASSTRLAGRLTDTQYF. The chain carries TRBV19 and TRBJ2-3, with TRBD2 matching 11 bases. The ends lost 4 bases at V and 3 bases at J; junction bases unmatched: 9. The CDR3 runs 17 residues. Germline V gene data show CDR1 as LNHDA and CDR2 as SQIVND (reference sequence).

The DNA of the CDR3 is TGTGCCAGCAGTCAAGGGGTACATGGGAACACCGGGGAGCTGTTTTTT. Translation gives CASSQGVHGNTGELFF. V usage is TRBV6-6 and J usage is TRBJ2-2, with D maybe TRBD1 (5 bases). Germline V gene data show CDR1 as MNHNY and CDR2 as SVGAGI (reference sequence). V lost 5 bases, J lost 1 base, and 14 bases lay in between. This CDR3 is built from 16 residues.